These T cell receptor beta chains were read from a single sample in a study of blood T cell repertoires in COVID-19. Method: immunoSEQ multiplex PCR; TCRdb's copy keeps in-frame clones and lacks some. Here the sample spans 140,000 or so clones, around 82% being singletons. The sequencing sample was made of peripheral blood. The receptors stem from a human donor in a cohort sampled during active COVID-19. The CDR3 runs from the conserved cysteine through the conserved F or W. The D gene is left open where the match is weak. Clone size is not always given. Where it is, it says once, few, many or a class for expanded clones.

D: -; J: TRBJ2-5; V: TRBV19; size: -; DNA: TGTGCCAGTAGTATAGCACGGCTCCGGAGAGGAGAGACCCAGTACTTC; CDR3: CASSIARLRRGETQYF
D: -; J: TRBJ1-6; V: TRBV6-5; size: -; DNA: TGTGCCAGCAGTTACCGGTATTCACCCCTCCACTTT; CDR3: CASSYRYSPLHF
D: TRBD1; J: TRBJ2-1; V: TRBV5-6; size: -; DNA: TGTGCCAGCAGCTTCCTCCGGACAGGTTATAATGAGCAGTTCTTC; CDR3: CASSFLRTGYNEQFF
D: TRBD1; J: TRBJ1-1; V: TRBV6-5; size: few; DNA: TGTGCCAGCAGCCGGACAGGGAACACTGAAGCTTTCTTT; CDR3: CASSRTGNTEAFF
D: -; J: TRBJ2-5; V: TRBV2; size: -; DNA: TGTGCCAGCAGTGAATTGGGGGCGCGGGAGACCCAGTACTTC; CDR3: CASSELGARETQYF
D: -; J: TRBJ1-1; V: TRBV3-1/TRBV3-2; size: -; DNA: TGTGCCAGCAGCCAAGATAGGATAGGAGGTAACACTGAAGCTTTCTTT; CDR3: CASSQDRIGGNTEAFF
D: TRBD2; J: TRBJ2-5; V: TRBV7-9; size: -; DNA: TGTGCCAGCAGCTTAAGCGGGGGTAGGGAGACCCAGTACTTC; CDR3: CASSLSGGRETQYF
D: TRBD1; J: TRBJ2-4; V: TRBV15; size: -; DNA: TGTGCCACCAGCACAAGACAGGGAGAAAACATTCAGTACTTC; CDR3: CATSTRQGENIQYF
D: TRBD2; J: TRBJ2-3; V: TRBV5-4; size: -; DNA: TGTGCCAGCACCCTACTAGCGGGGGGGGGTTTGGATACGCAGTATTTT; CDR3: CASTLLAGGGLDTQYF
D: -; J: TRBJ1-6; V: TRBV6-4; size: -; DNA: TGTGCCAGCAGTGACAGGGAGAATTCACCCCTCCACTTT; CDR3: CASSDRENSPLHF
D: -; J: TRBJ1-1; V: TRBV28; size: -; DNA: TGTGCCAGCAAGTCGGCGGAGTGGGTTTCCGCTGAAGCTTTCTTT; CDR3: CASKSAEWVSAEAFF
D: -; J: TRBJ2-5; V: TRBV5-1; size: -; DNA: TGCGCCAGCAGGAAGGACAGACAAGAGACCCAGTACTTC; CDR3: CASRKDRQETQYF
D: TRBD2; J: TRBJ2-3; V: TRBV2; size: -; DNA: TGTGCCAGCGGGGAGGGACTAGGGGCAGATACGCAGTATTTT; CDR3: CASGEGLGADTQYF
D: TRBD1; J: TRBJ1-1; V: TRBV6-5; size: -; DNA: TGTGCCAGCAGTTACGGACAGGCGGGAACTGAAGCTTTCTTT; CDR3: CASSYGQAGTEAFF
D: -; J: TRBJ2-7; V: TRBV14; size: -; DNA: TGTGCCAGCAGCCAAGATATTGGTAACCGAGCAGGCTTGGAGCAGTACTTC; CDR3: CASSQDIGNRAGLEQYF
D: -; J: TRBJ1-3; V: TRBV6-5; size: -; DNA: TGTGCCAGCAGTTCGGGACAACACTCTGGAAACACCATATATTTT; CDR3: CASSSGQHSGNTIYF
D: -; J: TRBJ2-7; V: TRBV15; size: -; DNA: TGTGCCACCAGCAGAGGTAGGAGCTACGAGCAGTACTTC; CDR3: CATSRGRSYEQYF
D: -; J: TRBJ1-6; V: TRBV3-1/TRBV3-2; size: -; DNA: TGTGCCAGCAGCCAGAAAGACAGAATCAATTCACCCCTCCACTTT; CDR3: CASSQKDRINSPLHF
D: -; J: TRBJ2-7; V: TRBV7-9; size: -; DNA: TGTGCCAGCAGCCCCAGCTACGAGCAGTACTTC; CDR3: CASSPSYEQYF
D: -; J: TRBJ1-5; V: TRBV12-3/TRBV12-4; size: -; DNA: TGTGCCAGCAGTCCGAGGGATCAGCCCCAGCATTTT; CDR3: CASSPRDQPQHF
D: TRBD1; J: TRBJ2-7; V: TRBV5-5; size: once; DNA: TGTGCCAGCAGCTTGGCCGGACAGGGAACCTACGAGCAGTACTTC; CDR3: CASSLAGQGTYEQYF
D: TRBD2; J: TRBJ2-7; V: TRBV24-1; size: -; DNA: TGTGCCACCGCCGGGAGCGGGGCCTACGAGCAGTACTTC; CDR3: CATAGSGAYEQYF
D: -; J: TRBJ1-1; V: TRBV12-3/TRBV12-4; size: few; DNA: TGTGCCAGCAGTTTGACAGGGAACACTGAAGCTTTCTTT; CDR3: CASSLTGNTEAFF
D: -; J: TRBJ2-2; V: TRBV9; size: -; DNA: TGTGCCAGCAGCGTAGCTACGGAGGCCGGGGAGCTGTTTTTT; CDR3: CASSVATEAGELFF
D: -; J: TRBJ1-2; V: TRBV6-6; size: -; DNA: TGTGCCAGCAGTTACAGACCAGGGGACCTCTATGGCTACACCTTC; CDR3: CASSYRPGDLYGYTF